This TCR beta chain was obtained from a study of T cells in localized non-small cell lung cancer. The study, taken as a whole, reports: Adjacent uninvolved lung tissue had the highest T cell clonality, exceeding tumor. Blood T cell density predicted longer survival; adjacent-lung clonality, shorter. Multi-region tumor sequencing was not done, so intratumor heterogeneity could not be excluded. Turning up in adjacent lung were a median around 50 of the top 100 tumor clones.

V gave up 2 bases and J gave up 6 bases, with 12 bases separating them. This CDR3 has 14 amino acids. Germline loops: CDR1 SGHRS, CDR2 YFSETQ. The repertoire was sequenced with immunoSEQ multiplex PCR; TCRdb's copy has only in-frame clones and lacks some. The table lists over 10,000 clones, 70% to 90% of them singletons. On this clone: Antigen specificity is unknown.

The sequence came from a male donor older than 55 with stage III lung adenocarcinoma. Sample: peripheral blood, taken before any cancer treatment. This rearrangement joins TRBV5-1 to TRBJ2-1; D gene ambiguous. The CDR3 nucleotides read TGCGCCAGCAGCTTTGGCGACGCATTCAATGAGCAGTTCTTC. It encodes CASSFGDAFNEQFF.